One and the same sample provided the 18 T cell receptor beta chains below, sequenced in a study of response to subunit inactivated influenza vaccine. From the RT-PCR reads, TCRdb called clonotypes with MiXCR, one entry per CDR3 protein. The data contain about 500,000 distinct CDR3 sequences, about 17% of them seen just once; the ten biggest clones take up 3%. The sample was CD4+ T cells sorted from PBMCs, taken roughly 24 months after vaccination. These receptors were obtained from a man between 50 and 69 years old who received an inactivated influenza vaccine.

This clonotype showed up just a few times. V is TRBV6-2 or TRBV6-3 and J is TRBJ2-7; TRBD2 agrees at 7 bases. Looked up from germline, CDR1 is MNHEY and CDR2 is SVGEGT. The CDR3 loop spans 14 amino acids. The junction had 8 bases not matched to a gene; V was cut back by 6 bases and J by 3 bases. The DNA for the CDR3 is TGTGCCAGCAGCCCCCTCTGGGGGGGCTACGAGCAGTACTTC. The encoded protein is CASSPLWGGYEQYF.

In its sample, this clonotype was seen a few times. A junction boundary mismatches the germline segment, possibly from a read error. The V call is TRBV5-1, the J call TRBJ2-2; the D is unclear. Germline loops: CDR1 SGHRS, CDR2 YFSETQ. The CDR3 sequence is 13 residues long. CDR3 sequence reads: CASSPENTGELFF. CDR3 DNA: TGTGCCAGCTCACCAGAGAACACCGGGGAGCTGTTTTTT.

This clonotype was picked up a small number of times. The gene calls are TRBV4-1 and TRBJ1-5; a weak D match, TRBD1 (5 bases). Between the trimmed V and J ends, which lost 0 bases and 0 bases, there was a span of 9 bases. CDR1 MGHRA and CDR2 YSYEKL come from the germline V gene. This CDR3 spans 16 amino acids. CDR3 sequence (DNA): TGCGCCAGCAGCCAAGAAAACAGGTATAGCAATCAGCCCCAGCATTTT. Protein product: CASSQENRYSNQPQHF.

This clonotype was seen only a few times. V is TRBV7-9 and J is TRBJ2-7; D not certain. The CDR3 runs 11 residues. CDR1 and CDR2 from the germline V gene are SEHNR and FQNEAQ (reference sequence). V lost 4 bases and J lost 7, with 8 bases in between. CDR3 region: CASSSSFEQYF. In DNA form, the CDR3 reads TGTGCCAGCAGCTCCTCGTTTGAGCAGTACTTC.

In its sample, this clonotype was seen a few times. V usage is TRBV12-3 or TRBV12-4 and J usage is TRBJ2-1; 8 positions agree with TRBD1. The length of the CDR3 is 15 residues. Germline trimming cut 3 bases from V and 2 bases from J; bases unmatched to any gene: 3. DNA of the CDR3: TGTGCCAGCAGTTTCGACAGGGGTCCCTACAATGAGCAGTTCTTC. Translated, it gives CASSFDRGPYNEQFF.

This clonotype turned up a few times. This sequence joins TRBV6-2 or TRBV6-3 and TRBJ2-1; D tentatively fits TRBD1 or TRBD2 (5 bases each). Per the germline V gene, CDR1 is MNHEY and CDR2 is SVGEGT. V lost 2 bases to trimming and J lost 15 bases, with 17 bases between them. The CDR3 contains 13 residues. The CDR3: CASSYISGTLRFF. The CDR3 nucleotides are TGTGCCAGCAGTTACATATCCGGGACCCTGAGGTTCTTC.

This chain joins TRBV28 and TRBJ2-2; perhaps TRBD2 as D (6 bases). The CDR3 runs to 13 residues. V gave up 8 bases and J gave up 6 bases, with 13 bases separating them. The V gene's germline CDR1 is MDHEN and CDR2 SYDVKM. The CDR3 loop reads CASGGIPPGELFF. In DNA form, the CDR3 reads TGTGCCAGCGGGGGGATTCCCCCCGGGGAGCTGTTTTTT.

In its sample, this clonotype was seen many times. This chain joins TRBV6-5 and TRBJ2-5; tentatively, D is TRBD2 (6 bases). The CDR3 has 12 amino acids. From germline, CDR1 is MNHEY and CDR2 SVGAGI. The V gene lost 5 bases and the J gene lost 5 bases, with 9 bases spanning the gap. CDR3 nucleotide sequence: TGTGCCAGCAGTACGACTAGGGAGACCCAGTACTTC. This codes for CASSTTRETQYF.

This clonotype has a single count. V and J are TRBV4-2 and TRBJ2-5; D possibly corresponds to TRBD2 (5 bases). The CDR3 is made up of 16 amino acids. The V gene's germline CDR1 is LGHNA and CDR2 YNFKEQ. V shed 0 bases and J shed 1 base, with 12 bases lying between them. The CDR3 protein is CASSQEIGGLQETQYF. DNA of the CDR3: TGTGCCAGCAGCCAAGAAATTGGCGGACTCCAAGAGACCCAGTACTTC.

This clonotype was counted only a few times. The J gene is TRBJ2-3, the V gene TRBV20-1, with TRBD1 as a possible D gene (5 bases). With 1 base removed from V and 5 bases from J, the gap between germline ends came to 16 bases. The V gene's germline CDR1 is DFQATT and CDR2 SNEGSKA (reference sequence). This CDR3 spans 15 amino acids. CDR3 in DNA: TGCAGTGCTAGAGGAGGCAGGGCAGGCAAAGATACGCAGTATTTT. Translating it yields CSARGGRAGKDTQYF.

The rearrangement uses TRBV29-1 and TRBJ1-2, with TRBD1 matching 10 bases. CDR1 and CDR2 (germline): SQVTM, ANQGSEA. This CDR3 is 13 amino acids long. V gave up 4 bases and J gave up 6 bases; unmatched junction bases: 5. The CDR3 nucleotides are TGCAGCGTTGGAACGACAGGGGGCAATGGCTACACCTTC. It encodes CSVGTTGGNGYTF.

There are a few counts of this clonotype. This chain links TRBV4-1 with TRBJ2-7; no reliable D call. The CDR3 is 15 residues long. Per germline, CDR1 MGHRA and CDR2 YSYEKL. Trimming shortened V by 1 base and J by 0 bases, and 10 bases separated the two germline ends. The CDR3 reads CASSQVSQSSYEQYF. DNA for the CDR3: TGCGCCAGCAGCCAAGTGAGCCAGAGCTCCTACGAGCAGTACTTC.

This clonotype was seen only a few times. The chain recombines TRBV7-9 with TRBJ2-7; tentative D call: TRBD1 (5 bases). Trimming stripped 8 bases from V and 4 bases from J, with 15 bases between. The CDR3 runs to 13 residues. The germline gives CDR1 SEHNR, CDR2 FQNEAQ (reference sequence). The CDR3 is CASLRAGQYEQYF. CDR3 sequence (DNA): TGTGCCAGCCTTCGCGCAGGGCAGTACGAGCAGTACTTC. The full variable domain, its missing parts supplied by reference TRBV7-9 and TRBJ2-7, is DTGVSQNPRHKITKRGQNVTFRCDPISEHNRLYWYRQTLGQGPEFLTYFQNEAQLEKSRLLSDRFSAERPKGSFSTLEIQRTEQGDSAMYLCASLRAGQYEQYFGPGTRLTVT.

This clonotype was counted between two and nine times. The rearrangement joins TRBV20-1 to TRBJ2-7; a possible D gene is TRBD1 (6 bases). The CDR3 length is 14 residues. Trimming stripped 5 bases from V and 0 bases from J, with 14 bases between. Germline V lookup: CDR1 DFQATT, CDR2 SNEGSKA (reference sequence). The CDR3, as DNA: TGCAGTGCTCGACTGACAGGCTTCTCCTACGAGCAGTACTTC. This translates into CSARLTGFSYEQYF.

This clonotype has a handful of counts. The V gene is TRBV11-2, the J gene TRBJ2-2; 14 bases agree with TRBD2. This CDR3 spans 18 amino acids. CDR1 and CDR2 from the germline V gene are SGHAT and FQNNGV. V was clipped by 5 bases and J by 3 bases; unmatched bases: 8. In DNA, the CDR3 is TGTGCCAGCAGCACATCGGGACTAGCGGGAGATGACACCGGGGAGCTGTTTTTT. Its translation is CASSTSGLAGDDTGELFF.

This clonotype was counted only a few times. V gene TRBV20-1 combines with J gene TRBJ1-5; 7 bases line up with TRBD1. Per the germline V gene, CDR1 is DFQATT and CDR2 is SNEGSKA (reference sequence). The V segment lost 6 bases and the J segment 0 bases; nucleotides outside the gene matches: 5. The CDR3 runs 14 residues. CDR3: CSARQGGSNQPQHF. Here the CDR3 DNA reads TGCAGTGCGAGGCAGGGGGGTAGCAATCAGCCCCAGCATTTT.

In its sample, this clonotype was seen once. The chain has TRBV3-1 and TRBJ2-6; possible D gene TRBD2, 5 bases. CDR3 length: 15 residues. CDR1 is LGHDT, CDR2 YNNKEL, per germline (reference sequence). Trimming shortened V by 1 base and J by 4 bases, and 8 bases separated the two germline ends. CDR3 residues: CASSQVPGGANVLTF. CDR3 coding DNA: TGTGCCAGCAGCCAAGTCCCGGGAGGGGCCAACGTCCTGACTTTC.

The chain uses TRBV12-3 or TRBV12-4 and TRBJ1-2; D is ambiguous. The CDR3 is 15 residues long. V gave up 7 bases and J gave up 0 bases, with 15 bases separating them. Here the CDR3 DNA reads TGTGCCAGCACCCTTCAGGTTTTACCTAACTATGGCTACACCTTC. It yields the protein CASTLQVLPNYGYTF.